These 22 T cell receptor beta chains were sequenced from one sample in a study of blood T cell repertoires in COVID-19. Method: immunoSEQ multiplex PCR; TCRdb's copy keeps in-frame clones and lacks some. The sample has approximately 350,000 clones; over 80% are singletons. Sequencing was performed on PBMCs or T cells enriched from blood (not recorded which). The receptors stem from a woman in her 50s who had recovered from COVID-19.

This clone appeared a few times. The V and J genes are TRBV5-4 and TRBJ1-4; weak D call: TRBD1 (6 bases). The CDR3 spans 15 residues. The germline V gene has CDR1 SGHNT and CDR2 YYREEE (reference sequence). Trimming took 0 bases from V and 4 from J, leaving 10 bases between them. This CDR3 is CASSLEAGVNEKLFF. In DNA form, the CDR3 reads TGTGCCAGCAGCTTGGAGGCAGGGGTTAATGAAAAACTGTTTTTT.

This clone is a singleton in its sample. The chain uses TRBV2 and TRBJ1-3, with 7 bases fitting TRBD1. The V gene's germline CDR1 is SNHLY and CDR2 FYNNEI. The CDR3 covers 15 residues. V shed 8 bases, J shed 4 bases, and the junction held 11 bases outside the gene matches. CDR3 loop: CASGSRGPGGNTIYF. CDR3 sequence (DNA): TGTGCCAGCGGCAGTAGGGGGCCGGGAGGAAACACCATATATTTT. Full variable domain (rest looked up from reference TRBV2 and TRBJ1-3): EPEVTQTPSHQVTQMGQEVILRCVPISNHLYFYWYRQILGQKVEFLVSFYNNEISEKSEIFDDQFSVERPDGSNFTLKIRSTKLEDSAMYFCASGSRGPGGNTIYFGEGSWLTVV.

The chain carries TRBV5-5 and TRBJ2-1; 9 bases are shared with TRBD1. Germline loops: CDR1 SGHKS, CDR2 YYEKEE (reference sequence). V trimming: 4 bases; J trimming: 9 bases; junction bases outside the gene matches: 11. CDR3 length: 15 residues. The CDR3 loop is CASSPGQGFGGEQFF. In DNA, the CDR3 is TGTGCCAGCAGCCCGGGACAGGGTTTTGGGGGTGAGCAGTTCTTC.

The V and J genes are TRBV5-1 and TRBJ2-2; the D is unclear. CDR1 SGHRS and CDR2 YFSETQ come from the germline V gene. Trimming cost V 4 bases and J 0 bases, with 19 bases left between them. This CDR3 has 18 residues. CDR3 amino acids: CASSTESRPFSNTGELFF. The CDR3 DNA sequence: TGCGCCAGCAGCACTGAGAGTCGCCCCTTTTCGAACACCGGGGAGCTGTTTTTT.

This clone turned up a few times. The gene calls are TRBV3-1 (or the pseudogene TRBV3-2) and TRBJ1-6; D ambiguous. The CDR3 sequence is 13 residues long. Germline V gene sequence: CDR1 LGHDT, CDR2 YNNKEL (reference sequence). Trimming stripped 4 bases from V and 6 bases from J, with 7 bases between. This CDR3 reads CASSPKINSPLHF. The CDR3 nucleotides read TGTGCCAGCAGCCCAAAAATTAATTCACCCCTCCACTTT.

The V gene is TRBV11-2, the J gene TRBJ1-1; the match to TRBD1 covers 8 bases. Trimming at V came to 0 bases and at J to 4 bases, leaving 4 bases not matched to a gene. The CDR3 contains 15 residues. Germline lookup yields CDR1 SGHAT and CDR2 FQNNGV. The CDR3 region has the DNA TGTGCCAGCAGCTTAGATCTTACAGGGGGCACTGAAGCTTTCTTT. Translation gives CASSLDLTGGTEAFF.

This clone was detected once. CDR3 DNA: TGTGCCACCCTAGGCCACGAGCAGTACTTC. It codes for CATLGHEQYF. The rearrangement uses TRBV6-5 and TRBJ2-7, with D unresolved. Germline CDR1 MNHEY, CDR2 SVGAGI. This CDR3 region has 10 residues. V lost 10 bases to trimming and J lost 5 bases, with 9 bases between them.

The chain couples TRBV18 to TRBJ2-7; perhaps TRBD2 as D (6 bases). The ends were cut back, 5 bases at V and 2 bases at J, with 13 bases in the middle. Germline V gene data show CDR1 as KGHSH and CDR2 as LQKENI. This CDR3 contains 14 residues. The CDR3 DNA is TGTGCCAGCTCATTCCCCGGGAGCGCCTACGAGCAGTACTTC. Protein product: CASSFPGSAYEQYF.

The gene calls are TRBV9 and TRBJ2-3; 7 nucleotides agree with TRBD2. This CDR3 has 16 amino acids. CDR1 and CDR2 (germline): SGDLS, YYNGEE. Trimming took 3 bases from V and 2 from J; bases not matched to a gene: 9. The CDR3 sequence is CASSGRGLPTTDTQYF. The CDR3 DNA reads TGTGCCAGCAGCGGACGGGGACTACCAACCACAGATACGCAGTATTTT. The full variable domain, with the rest looked up from reference TRBV9 and TRBJ2-3, is DSGVTQTPKHLITATGQRVTLRCSPRSGDLSVYWYQQSLDQGLQFLIQYYNGEERAKGNILERFSAQQFPDLHSELNLSSLELGDSALYFCASSGRGLPTTDTQYFGPGTRLTVL.

The rearrangement links TRBV9 to TRBJ1-2, with TRBD1 as a possible D gene (6 bases). The CDR3 spans 16 residues. Germline V gene sequence: CDR1 SGDLS, CDR2 YYNGEE. V was cut by 6 bases and J by 6 bases, with 24 bases left in between. Written as DNA, the CDR3 is TGTGCCAGCAAGATAGTCCCCCTCGACCCAGGGGATGGCTACACCTTC. Encoded protein: CASKIVPLDPGDGYTF.

The DNA of the CDR3 is TGCGCCAGCAGTCAACCCGGACAGGGCTTATCCTACAATGAGCAGTTCTTC. Translated, it gives CASSQPGQGLSYNEQFF. This rearrangement joins TRBV23-1 to TRBJ2-1, with 8 positions matching TRBD1. TRBV23-1 is noted as an ORF with a role that remains uncertain. V shed 2 bases, J shed 1 base, and the junction held 7 bases outside the gene matches. CDR3 length: 17 residues.

This chain connects TRBV6-5 to TRBJ2-5; perhaps TRBD2 as D (6 bases). Germline V lookup: CDR1 MNHEY, CDR2 SVGAGI. The CDR3 spans 16 residues. V lost 4 bases and J lost 3, with 18 bases in between. CDR3 DNA sequence: TGTGCCAGCAGTTCCCGGGCCTATGGGGGGAAAGAGACCCAGTACTTC. This gives the protein CASSSRAYGGKETQYF.

Points on this clone: A read error may produce the germline difference seen at one junction end. V and J are TRBV7-8 and TRBJ2-2, with D perhaps matching TRBD2 (6 bases). From germline, CDR1 is SGHVS and CDR2 FQNEAQ. The CDR3 is 14 amino acids. The CDR3 region has the DNA TGTGCCAGCAGCTTAGAAATGCGGACCGGGGGGCTGTTTTTT. Translating it yields CASSLEMRTGGLFF.

V gene TRBV7-3 combines with J gene TRBJ2-7, with TRBD2 matching 8 bases. The germline V gene has CDR1 SGHTA and CDR2 FQGTGA. Trimming cost V 5 bases and J 2 bases; bases outside gene matches: 8. The CDR3 is 15 residues long. In nucleotides, the CDR3 is TGTGCCAGCAGCCCACTAGCGGAGGTCCCCTACGAGCAGTACTTC. Protein sequence: CASSPLAEVPYEQYF.

The CDR3 sequence is CASRTGGFEAFF. In DNA, the CDR3 is TGTGCCAGCCGGACAGGGGGCTTTGAAGCTTTCTTT. The gene calls are TRBV2 and TRBJ1-1, with TRBD1 matching over 11 bases. The V segment lost 8 bases and the J segment 7 bases; nucleotides outside the gene matches: 3. Germline lookup yields CDR1 SNHLY and CDR2 FYNNEI. There are 12 residues in the CDR3.

There are a few counts of this clone. V gene TRBV15 combines with J gene TRBJ2-6, with D possibly being TRBD2 (5 bases). V dropped 1 base and J dropped 0 bases, with 7 bases sitting between them. The germline CDR1 and CDR2 sequences are LNHNV and YYDKDF (reference sequence). The CDR3 is 16 amino acids. For the CDR3, the DNA is TGTGCCACCAGCAGAGCTGGACTCTCTGGGGCCAACGTCCTGACTTTC. Its protein product is CATSRAGLSGANVLTF.

The chain is built from TRBV14 and TRBJ2-2; D gene unclear. V was pared by 3 bases and J by 6 bases, with 5 bases between. This CDR3 is 12 amino acids long. Germline lookup yields CDR1 SGHDN and CDR2 FVKESK. The CDR3 bases are TGTGCCAGCAGCCACGACTCCGGGGAGCTGTTTTTT. Translating it yields CASSHDSGELFF.

V gene TRBV3-1 (or the pseudogene TRBV3-2) combines with J gene TRBJ1-2, with a tentative D call TRBD1 (6 bases). The CDR3 contains 15 residues. The V gene lost 1 base and the J gene lost 8 bases, with 17 bases spanning the gap. Looked up from germline, CDR1 is LGHDT and CDR2 is YNNKEL (reference sequence). The CDR3, as DNA: TGTGCCAGCAGCCAAGCACGGGCGACAGGCCCCGGCTACACCTTC. Translating it yields CASSQARATGPGYTF.

In its sample, this clone was seen once. This chain links TRBV6-5 with TRBJ1-3; 8 bases map to TRBD1. V shed 6 bases, J shed 4 bases, and the junction held 5 bases outside the gene matches. This CDR3 comprises 14 residues. CDR1 is MNHEY and CDR2 is SVGAGI in the germline V gene. The CDR3 loop is CASRKDRAGNTIYF. In DNA, the CDR3 is TGTGCCAGCAGGAAGGACAGGGCAGGAAACACCATATATTTT.

The genes are TRBV20-1 and TRBJ1-1; no clear D. Germline V gene sequence: CDR1 DFQATT, CDR2 SNEGSKA (reference sequence). This CDR3 region has 11 residues. V was cut by 3 bases and J by 3 bases, with 5 bases left in between. The CDR3 nucleotides are TGCAGTGCTAGCCTTTACACTGAAGCTTTCTTT. It translates to CSASLYTEAFF.

As for this clone: One junction end does not reproduce the germline sequence, and a read error may be involved. V gene TRBV7-2 combines with J gene TRBJ2-7; 10 nucleotides match TRBD1. Germline CDR1 SGHTA, CDR2 FQGNSA. The CDR3 contains 14 residues. The CDR3 DNA is TGTGCCAGCAGTACGACAGGGGGCTCCAACGAGCAGTACTTC. This codes for CASSTTGGSNEQYF.

DNA for the CDR3: TGCGCCAGCAGCATAGGGGTGACGGGAAACACCATATATTTT. Translation: CASSIGVTGNTIYF. This chain connects TRBV5-1 to TRBJ1-3, with a tentative D call TRBD1 (5 bases). The ends were cut back, 4 bases at V and 4 bases at J, with 12 bases in the middle. The CDR3 sequence is 14 residues long. Germline V gene sequence: CDR1 SGHRS, CDR2 YFSETQ. Variable domain in full (rest from reference TRBV5-1 and TRBJ1-3): KAGVTQTPRYLIKTRGQQVTLSCSPISGHRSVSWYQQTPGQGLQFLFEYFSETQRNKGNFPGRFSGRQFSNSRSEMNVSTLELGDSALYLCASSIGVTGNTIYFGEGSWLTVV.